This T cell receptor (beta chain) comes out of a study of spatial heterogeneity in lung cancer. TCRdb fed the 5' RACE reads into MiXCR, producing one record per CDR3 protein. The data show around 9,800 distinct CDR3 sequences, approximately 25% seen once. Time point here: sample taken at primary tumor resection. Tumor, nontumor lung or frozen PBMC supplied whole RNA, sequenced without sorting. V was cut by 7 bases and J by 8 bases, with 14 bases left in between. Germline values: CDR1 MGHDK, CDR2 SYGVNS. This CDR3 spans 13 amino acids. The input for sequencing was PBMCs, taken at surgery. The receptor was derived from a female donor with early-stage non-small cell lung cancer. The chain uses TRBV25-1 and TRBJ1-4; D remains ambiguous. CDR3 amino acids: CASTSPLDEKLFF. The DNA for the CDR3 is TGTGCCAGCACCTCTCCTTTGGACGAAAAACTGTTTTTT. Based on the CDR3 plus reference TRBV25-1 and TRBJ1-4, the full variable domain is EADIYQTPRYLVIGTGKKITLECSQTMGHDKMYWYQQDPGMELHLIHYSYGVNSTEKGDLSSESTVSRIRTEHFPLTLESARPSHTSQYLCASTSPLDEKLFFGSGTQLSVL.